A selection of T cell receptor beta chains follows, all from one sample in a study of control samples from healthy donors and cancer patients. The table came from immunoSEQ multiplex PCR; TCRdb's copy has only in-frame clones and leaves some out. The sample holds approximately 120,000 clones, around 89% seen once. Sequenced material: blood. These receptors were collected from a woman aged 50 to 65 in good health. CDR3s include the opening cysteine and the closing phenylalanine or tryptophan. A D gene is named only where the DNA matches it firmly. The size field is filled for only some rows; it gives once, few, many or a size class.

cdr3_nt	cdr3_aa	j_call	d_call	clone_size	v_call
TGCGCCAGCAGCTTAAGGCGAAATAGCGAGAACACCGGGGAGCTGTTTTTT	CASSLRRNSENTGELFF	TRBJ2-2	NA	once	TRBV5-1
TGTGCCAGCAGCCGCCAGGGAGCAGGGGGGAACACTGAAGCTTTCTTT	CASSRQGAGGNTEAFF	TRBJ1-1	TRBD1	NA	TRBV7-3
TGTGCCAGCCAAGCGGAGCTCACCGGGGAGCTGTTTTTT	CASQAELTGELFF	TRBJ2-2	NA	NA	TRBV2
TGTGCCAGCAGCTTATCCGGGACAGAAGCTTTCTTT	CASSLSGTEAFF	TRBJ1-1	NA	once	TRBV7-2
TGCGCCAGCAGCCAAAATACGGCTGAAGCTTTCTTT	CASSQNTAEAFF	TRBJ1-1	NA	once	TRBV4-1
TGTGCCAGCAGCTCCCACGTCGCTCAGAACACTGAAGCTTTCTTT	CASSSHVAQNTEAFF	TRBJ1-1	NA	NA	TRBV11-2
TGTGCCAGCAGCTCCCTGGGAGGGGGTAGTTCACCCCTCCACTTT	CASSSLGGGSSPLHF	TRBJ1-6	NA	NA	TRBV11-2
TGTGCCAGCAGCCCGGGACTAGTCGTTACCGGGGAGCTGTTTTTT	CASSPGLVVTGELFF	TRBJ2-2	TRBD2	NA	TRBV3-1/TRBV3-2
TGTGCCAGCAGCTTACTAGCGGGAGATAGTGAGCAGTTCTTC	CASSLLAGDSEQFF	TRBJ2-1	TRBD2	NA	TRBV7-2
TGTGCCAGCAGCTTGGCCCTCGGATTGGTCGGGGAGCTGTTTTTT	CASSLALGLVGELFF	TRBJ2-2	NA	NA	TRBV5-6
TGTGCCAGCCGTGGCGGGGTTGGGGTACCCGGGGAGCTGTTTTTT	CASRGGVGVPGELFF	TRBJ2-2	NA	NA	TRBV19
TGTGCCAGCAGGTCACAGGGGGCGGTGAATGAAAAACTGTTTTTT	CASRSQGAVNEKLFF	TRBJ1-4	TRBD1	NA	TRBV3-1/TRBV3-2
TGTGCCTGGAGTGTGTCAAGCACCCCCTACTATCATGGCTACACCTTC	CAWSVSSTPYYHGYTF	TRBJ1-2	NA	NA	TRBV30
TGCACCAGCAGCCAAGAGGGGAGAGGATCCTCCTATAATTCACCCCTCCACTTT	CTSSQEGRGSSYNSPLHF	TRBJ1-6	NA	NA	TRBV1
TGTGCCAGCAGTTACAACCCGGGGACTGCCGATGAAGCTTTCTTT	CASSYNPGTADEAFF	TRBJ1-1	NA	NA	TRBV6-6
TGTGCCAGCAGCCCTCGGGACAGGGGAGCTAACTATGGCTACACCTTC	CASSPRDRGANYGYTF	TRBJ1-2	TRBD1	NA	TRBV7-8
TGTGCCAGAAGAGGGATAGGTGTTTCGGCAGAGACCCAGTACTTC	CARRGIGVSAETQYF	TRBJ2-5	NA	NA	TRBV19
TGTGCCAGCAGAGATACAGGGGGAAGTCAGCCCCAGCATTTT	CASRDTGGSQPQHF	TRBJ1-5	TRBD1	NA	TRBV2
TGTGCCAGCAGTTACGGGGGGGGGAGCACAGATACGCAGTATTTT	CASSYGGGSTDTQYF	TRBJ2-3	TRBD2	NA	TRBV6-5
TGTGCCAGCAGTGACTCGAGCCAACGCCATTCACCCCTCCACTTT	CASSDSSQRHSPLHF	TRBJ1-6	NA	NA	TRBV6-4
TGTGCCAGCAGCTTAGGAGGCGGGGGACAAGAGACCCAGTACTTC	CASSLGGGGQETQYF	TRBJ2-5	TRBD2	NA	TRBV7-9
TGCGCCAGCAGAGGGGATCAAGATACGCAGTATTTT	CASRGDQDTQYF	TRBJ2-3	NA	NA	TRBV5-1
TGCGCCAGCAGCCGTCGACCGGGGGGGAACATTCAGTACTTC	CASSRRPGGNIQYF	TRBJ2-4	TRBD2	NA	TRBV5-1
TGTGCCAGCAGCGAGGGGTTCCGGGGGGGCGAAGAGACCCAGTACTTC	CASSEGFRGGEETQYF	TRBJ2-5	TRBD2	NA	TRBV9
TGTGCCAGTAGTATCGGTCAGGGCGGCCACGAGCAGTACTTC	CASSIGQGGHEQYF	TRBJ2-7	NA	few	TRBV19
TGTGCCAGCAGCTTATCGGGAGAGACCCAGTACTTC	CASSLSGETQYF	TRBJ2-5	NA	NA	TRBV11-2
TGTGCCAGCGGTTATCCGGGACAGGGGTCCTACGAGCAGTACTTC	CASGYPGQGSYEQYF	TRBJ2-7	TRBD1	NA	TRBV6-5
TGTGCCACCAGTGATCCCCAGGCACCTAGCACAGATACGCAGTATTTT	CATSDPQAPSTDTQYF	TRBJ2-3	NA	NA	TRBV24-1
TGTGCCAGCACACAAGAGACCCAGTACTTC	CASTQETQYF	TRBJ2-5	NA	NA	TRBV7-9
TGCGCCAGCAGGCCCCCGGGACTTACCACAGATACGCAGTATTTT	CASRPPGLTTDTQYF	TRBJ2-3	NA	NA	TRBV4-1
TGTGCCAGCTCACCACGACAGATGAACACTGAAGCTTTCTTT	CASSPRQMNTEAFF	TRBJ1-1	NA	NA	TRBV18
TGTGCCAGCAGTGCTACCGGGACAGGGAAAAACATTCAGTACTTC	CASSATGTGKNIQYF	TRBJ2-4	TRBD1	NA	TRBV27
TGCGCCAGCAGCCAATCGGGGAACACTGAAGCTTTCTTT	CASSQSGNTEAFF	TRBJ1-1	NA	NA	TRBV4-3
TGTGCCAGCAGACACCGAGGGGGCGGGGAGACCCAGTACTTC	CASRHRGGGETQYF	TRBJ2-5	TRBD1	NA	TRBV3-1/TRBV3-2
TGTGCCGGGGGGACACGGTCCGGAAAACTGTTTTTT	CAGGTRSGKLFF	TRBJ1-4	NA	NA	TRBV30
TGTGCCAGCTCCTCGGCAGGGGAAAGATCACCCCTCCACTTT	CASSSAGERSPLHF	TRBJ1-6	NA	few	TRBV18
TGTGCCAGCAGCTTAGCTTACAGGGTCGGAGAGACCCAGTACTTC	CASSLAYRVGETQYF	TRBJ2-5	NA	once	TRBV11-2
TGTGCCTCGGGCGCTAGCACAGATACGCAGTATTTT	CASGASTDTQYF	TRBJ2-3	NA	NA	TRBV19
TGCGCCAGCAGCCAAGATCATGACTTGAACACTGAAGCTTTCTTT	CASSQDHDLNTEAFF	TRBJ1-1	NA	NA	TRBV4-3
TGTGCCAGCTCACCACTGGGGTCCCAAGAGACCCAGTACTTC	CASSPLGSQETQYF	TRBJ2-5	NA	NA	TRBV18
TGTGCCAGCGGAGCCATAGCCTCCGGGGAGCTGTTTTTT	CASGAIASGELFF	TRBJ2-2	NA	once	TRBV6-5
TGTGCCAGCAGTTACTCGCGGGCAAGGGGTGAAAAACTGTTTTTT	CASSYSRARGEKLFF	TRBJ1-4	NA	NA	TRBV6-5
TGTGCCTGCTTTTGGGGGGACGTGAACGAGCAGTACTTC	CACFWGDVNEQYF	TRBJ2-7	NA	once	TRBV30
TGTGCCAGCAGTTGGACGACAGGATGTAATTCACCCCTCCACTTT	CASSWTTGCNSPLHF	TRBJ1-6	NA	once	TRBV7-8
TGTGCCAGCGGAAGGGGACAGAAATATTCACCCCTCCACTTT	CASGRGQKYSPLHF	TRBJ1-6	TRBD1	once	TRBV2
TGTGCCAGCAGCGCCAACACTGGGGCCAACGTCCTGACTTTC	CASSANTGANVLTF	TRBJ2-6	NA	NA	TRBV7-2
TGTGCCAGCAGCCAAGCGGGGGGGCGAGTAGATACGCAGTATTTT	CASSQAGGRVDTQYF	TRBJ2-3	TRBD2	NA	TRBV11-2
TGCGCCAGCAGTCAATCTTGCGCTAGCGGAATGCAAGAGACCCAGTACTTC	CASSQSCASGMQETQYF	TRBJ2-5	TRBD2	NA	TRBV23-1
TGCGCCAGCTATTCGACCGGTAGGACAAGCATGAACACTGAAGCTTTCTTT	CASYSTGRTSMNTEAFF	TRBJ1-1	NA	NA	TRBV5-1
TGTGCCAGCAGCACAGCTGACTCTTTCCAAGAGACCCAGTACTTC	CASSTADSFQETQYF	TRBJ2-5	NA	NA	TRBV6-5
TGTGCCAGCTCACCAGGGTGTGGGCTGTGTGTCTCAGATACGCAGTATTTT	CASSPGCGLCVSDTQYF	TRBJ2-3	NA	NA	TRBV18
TGTGCCAGCAGTGACCAACTAGCGGCTAGGACCCAGTACTTC	CASSDQLAARTQYF	TRBJ2-5	TRBD2	NA	TRBV25-1
TGTGCCAGCAGCCCCTTTGGCACTGAAGCTTTCTTT	CASSPFGTEAFF	TRBJ1-1	NA	NA	TRBV7-2
TGTGCCAGCAGCTTAGGGTCTAGGGAGACCCAGTACTTC	CASSLGSRETQYF	TRBJ2-5	NA	NA	TRBV7-6
TGTGCCAGCAGCTTAGATTCAGGGAAAAACATTCAGTACTTC	CASSLDSGKNIQYF	TRBJ2-4	NA	NA	TRBV7-2